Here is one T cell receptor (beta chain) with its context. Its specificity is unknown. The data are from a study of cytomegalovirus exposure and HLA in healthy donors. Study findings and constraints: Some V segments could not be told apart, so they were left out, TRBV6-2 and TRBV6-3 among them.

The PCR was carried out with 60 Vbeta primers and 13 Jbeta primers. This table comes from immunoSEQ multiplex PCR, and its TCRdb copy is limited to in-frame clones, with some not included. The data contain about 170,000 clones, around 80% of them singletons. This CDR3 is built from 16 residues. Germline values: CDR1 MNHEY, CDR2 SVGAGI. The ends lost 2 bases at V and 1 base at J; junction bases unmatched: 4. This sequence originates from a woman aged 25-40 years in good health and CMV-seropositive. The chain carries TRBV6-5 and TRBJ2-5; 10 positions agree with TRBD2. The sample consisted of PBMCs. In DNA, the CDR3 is TGTGCCAGCAGTTACGGAAGCGGGAGGGTCCAAGAGACCCAGTACTTC. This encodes CASSYGSGRVQETQYF.